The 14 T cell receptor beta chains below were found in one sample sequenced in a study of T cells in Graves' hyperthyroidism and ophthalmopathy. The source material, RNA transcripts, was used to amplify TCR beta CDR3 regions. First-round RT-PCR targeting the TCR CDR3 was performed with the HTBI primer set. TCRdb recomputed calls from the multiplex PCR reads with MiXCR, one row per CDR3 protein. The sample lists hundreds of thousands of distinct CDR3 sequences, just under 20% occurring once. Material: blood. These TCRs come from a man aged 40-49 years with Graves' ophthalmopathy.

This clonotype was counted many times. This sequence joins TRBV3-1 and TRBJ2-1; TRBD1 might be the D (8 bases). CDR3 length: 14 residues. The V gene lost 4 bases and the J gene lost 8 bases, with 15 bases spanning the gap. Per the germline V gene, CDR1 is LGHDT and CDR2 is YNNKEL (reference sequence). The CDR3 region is CASSPRQGRDEQFF. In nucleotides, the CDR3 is TGTGCCAGCAGCCCCCGACAGGGGAGGGATGAGCAGTTCTTC.

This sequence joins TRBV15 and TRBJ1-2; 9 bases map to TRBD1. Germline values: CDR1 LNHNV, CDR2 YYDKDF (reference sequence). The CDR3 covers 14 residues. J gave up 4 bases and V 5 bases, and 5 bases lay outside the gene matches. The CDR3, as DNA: TGTGCCACCAGCGGGGGACAGGGATCCTATGGCTACACCTTC. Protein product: CATSGGQGSYGYTF.

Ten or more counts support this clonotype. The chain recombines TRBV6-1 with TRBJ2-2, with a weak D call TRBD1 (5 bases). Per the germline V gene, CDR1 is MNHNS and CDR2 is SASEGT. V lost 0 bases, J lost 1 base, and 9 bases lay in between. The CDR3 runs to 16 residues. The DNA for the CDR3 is TGTGCCAGCAGTGAAGCGGGCAGGGTGAACACCGGGGAGCTGTTTTTT. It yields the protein CASSEAGRVNTGELFF.

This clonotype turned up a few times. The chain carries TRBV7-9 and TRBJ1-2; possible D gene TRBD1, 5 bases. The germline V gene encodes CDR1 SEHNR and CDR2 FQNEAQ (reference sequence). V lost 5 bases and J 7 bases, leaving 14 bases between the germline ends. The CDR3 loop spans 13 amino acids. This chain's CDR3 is CASSVNAGSGYTF. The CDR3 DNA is TGTGCCAGCAGCGTGAATGCAGGGTCTGGCTACACCTTC.

CDR3 in amino acids: CATSRDRQEVKPQHF. The CDR3 DNA reads as TGTGCCACCAGCAGAGATAGACAGGAAGTTAAGCCCCAGCATTTT. The chain recombines TRBV15 with TRBJ1-5; TRBD1 is a possible D gene (6 bases). There are 15 residues in the CDR3. Between the trimmed V and J ends, which lost 0 bases and 8 bases, there was a span of 14 bases. Germline values: CDR1 LNHNV, CDR2 YYDKDF (reference sequence). The full variable domain, in which reference TRBV15 and TRBJ1-5 provide the parts outside the CDR3, is DAMVIQNPRYQVTQFGKPVTLSCSQTLNHNVMYWYQQKSSQAPKLLFHYYDKDFNNEADTPDNFQSRRPNTSFCFLDIRSPGLGDTAMYLCATSRDRQEVKPQHFGDGTRLSIL.

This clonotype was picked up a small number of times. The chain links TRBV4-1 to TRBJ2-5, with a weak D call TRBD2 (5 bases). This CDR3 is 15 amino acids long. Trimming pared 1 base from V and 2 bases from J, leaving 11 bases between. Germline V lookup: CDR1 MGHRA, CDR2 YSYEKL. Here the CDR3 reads CASSQVIGEQETQYF. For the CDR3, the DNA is TGCGCCAGCAGCCAAGTAATCGGGGAACAAGAGACCCAGTACTTC.

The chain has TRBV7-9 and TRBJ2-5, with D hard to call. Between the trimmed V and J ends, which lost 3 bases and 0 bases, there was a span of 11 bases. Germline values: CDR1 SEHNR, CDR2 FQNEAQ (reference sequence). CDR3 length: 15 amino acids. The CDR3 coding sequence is TGTGCCAGCAGCTTTCGAAGATTAAACCAAGAGACCCAGTACTTC. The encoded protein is CASSFRRLNQETQYF.

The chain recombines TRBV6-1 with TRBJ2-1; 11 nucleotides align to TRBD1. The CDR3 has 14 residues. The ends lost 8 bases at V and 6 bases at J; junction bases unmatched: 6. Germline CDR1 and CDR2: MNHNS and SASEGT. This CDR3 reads CASGSGTGGNEQFF. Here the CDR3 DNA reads TGTGCCAGCGGTTCGGGGACAGGGGGCAATGAGCAGTTCTTC.

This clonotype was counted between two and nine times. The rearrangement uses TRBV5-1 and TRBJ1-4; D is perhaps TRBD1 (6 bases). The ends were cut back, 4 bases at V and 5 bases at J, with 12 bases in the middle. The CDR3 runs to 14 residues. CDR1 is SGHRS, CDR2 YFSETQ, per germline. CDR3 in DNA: TGCGCCAGCAGCGACAGGTTGCCCAATGAAAAACTGTTTTTT. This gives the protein CASSDRLPNEKLFF.

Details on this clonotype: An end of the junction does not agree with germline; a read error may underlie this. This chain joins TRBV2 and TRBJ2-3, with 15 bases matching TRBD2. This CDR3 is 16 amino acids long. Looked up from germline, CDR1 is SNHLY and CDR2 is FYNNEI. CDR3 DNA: TGTGCCTCATCACGGGGGACTAGCGGGGGGCTGGGTACGAAGTATTTT. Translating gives CASSRGTSGGLGTKYF.

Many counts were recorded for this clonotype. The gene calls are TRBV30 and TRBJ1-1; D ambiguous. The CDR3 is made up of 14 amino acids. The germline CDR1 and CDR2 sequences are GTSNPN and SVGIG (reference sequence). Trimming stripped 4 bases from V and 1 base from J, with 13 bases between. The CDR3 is CAWNRGDPNTEAFF. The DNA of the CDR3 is TGTGCCTGGAATCGTGGAGACCCGAACACTGAAGCTTTCTTT.

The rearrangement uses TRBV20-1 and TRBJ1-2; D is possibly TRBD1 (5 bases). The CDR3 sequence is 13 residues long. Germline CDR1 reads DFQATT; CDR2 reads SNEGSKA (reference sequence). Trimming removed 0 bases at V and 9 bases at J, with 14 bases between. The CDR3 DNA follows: TGCAGTGCTAGAGATAAGGGGCCGGATAGCTACACCTTC. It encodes CSARDKGPDSYTF.

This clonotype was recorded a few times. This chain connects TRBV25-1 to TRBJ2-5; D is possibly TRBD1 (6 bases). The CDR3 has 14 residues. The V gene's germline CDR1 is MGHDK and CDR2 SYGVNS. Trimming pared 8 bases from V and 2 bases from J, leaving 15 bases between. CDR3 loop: CASSQQGTQETQYF. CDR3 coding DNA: TGTGCCAGCTCTCAACAGGGAACTCAAGAGACCCAGTACTTC.

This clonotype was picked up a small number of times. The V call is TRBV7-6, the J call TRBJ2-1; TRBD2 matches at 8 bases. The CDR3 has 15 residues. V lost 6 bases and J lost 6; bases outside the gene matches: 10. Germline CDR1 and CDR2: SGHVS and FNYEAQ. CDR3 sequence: CASSPTLAGGNEQFF. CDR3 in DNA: TGTGCCAGCAGTCCCACTCTAGCGGGTGGCAATGAGCAGTTCTTC.